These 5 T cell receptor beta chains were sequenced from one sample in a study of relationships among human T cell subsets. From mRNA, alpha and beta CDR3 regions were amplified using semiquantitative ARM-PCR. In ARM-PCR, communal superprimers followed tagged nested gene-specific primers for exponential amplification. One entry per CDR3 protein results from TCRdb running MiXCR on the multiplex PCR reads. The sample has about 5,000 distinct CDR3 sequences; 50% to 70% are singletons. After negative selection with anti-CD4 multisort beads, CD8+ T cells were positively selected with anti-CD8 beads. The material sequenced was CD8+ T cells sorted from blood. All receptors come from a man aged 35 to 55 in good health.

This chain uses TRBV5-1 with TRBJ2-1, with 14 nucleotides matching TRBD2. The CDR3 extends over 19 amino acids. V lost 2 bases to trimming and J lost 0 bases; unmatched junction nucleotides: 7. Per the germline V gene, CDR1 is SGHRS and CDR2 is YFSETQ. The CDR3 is CASSFQGTSGSHSYNEQFF. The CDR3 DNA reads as TGCGCCAGCAGCTTTCAGGGGACTAGCGGGAGCCACTCCTACAATGAGCAGTTCTTC.

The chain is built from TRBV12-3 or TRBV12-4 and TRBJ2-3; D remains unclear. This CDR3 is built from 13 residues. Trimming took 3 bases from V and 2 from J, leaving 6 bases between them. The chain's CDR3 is CASSFLATDTQYF. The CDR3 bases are TGTGCCAGCAGTTTTTTGGCCACAGATACGCAGTATTTT.

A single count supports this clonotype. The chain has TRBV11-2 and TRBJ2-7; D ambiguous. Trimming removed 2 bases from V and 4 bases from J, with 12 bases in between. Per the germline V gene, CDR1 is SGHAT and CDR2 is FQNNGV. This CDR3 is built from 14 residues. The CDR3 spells CASSLSKEWYEQYF. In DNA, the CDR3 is TGTGCCAGCAGCTTATCAAAAGAGTGGTACGAGCAGTACTTC.

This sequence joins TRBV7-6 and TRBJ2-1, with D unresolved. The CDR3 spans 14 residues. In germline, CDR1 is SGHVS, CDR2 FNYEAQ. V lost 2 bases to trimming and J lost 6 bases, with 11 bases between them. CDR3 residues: CASSLLGYTNEQFF. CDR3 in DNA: TGTGCCAGCAGCTTATTGGGGTATACCAATGAGCAGTTCTTC.

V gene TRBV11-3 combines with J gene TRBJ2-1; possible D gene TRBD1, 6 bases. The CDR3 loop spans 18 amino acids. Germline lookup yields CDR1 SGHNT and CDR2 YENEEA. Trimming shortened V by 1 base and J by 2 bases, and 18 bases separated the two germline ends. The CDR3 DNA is TGTGCCAGCAGCTTAGGAGGGCTAGTGACAGGCACCTACAATGAGCAGTTCTTC. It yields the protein CASSLGGLVTGTYNEQFF.